Each of the 30 T cell receptor beta chains below was sequenced from the same sample in a study of OX40 agonist ivuxolimab in advanced cancers. Profiling relied on immunoSEQ multiplex PCR, and the TCRdb table lists in-frame clones only, not all of them. The profile shows about 68,000 clones, roughly 84% of them singletons. Sequenced material: CD4+ or CD8+ T cells sorted from blood, taken in a trial of the OX40 agonist ivuxolimab. These receptors came from an adult with an advanced solid tumor such as melanoma, head and neck, liver or kidney cancer.

The genes are TRBV5-1 and TRBJ1-1, with a possible D match to TRBD1 (6 bases). This CDR3 is built from 15 residues. Trimming cost V 4 bases and J 1 base, with 14 bases left between them. Germline CDR1 and CDR2: SGHRS and YFSETQ. Here the CDR3 reads CASSPRAGENTEAFF. The CDR3 DNA is TGCGCCAGCAGCCCCCGGGCAGGGGAGAACACTGAAGCTTTCTTT.

This sequence joins TRBV28 and TRBJ1-1; no reliable D call. V was cut by 6 bases and J by 3 bases, with 8 bases left in between. The CDR3 is 12 amino acids. Germline CDR1 and CDR2: MDHEN and SYDVKM. This chain's CDR3 is CASRVGDTEAFF. In DNA form, the CDR3 reads TGTGCCAGCAGGGTTGGGGACACTGAAGCTTTCTTT.

The J gene is TRBJ1-6, the V gene TRBV6-5; D gene ambiguous. The CDR3 runs to 14 residues. V was shortened by 7 bases and J by 0 bases, with 7 bases between the two germline ends. Germline values: CDR1 MNHEY, CDR2 SVGAGI. Here the CDR3 reads CASKRSSYNSPLHF. CDR3 DNA sequence: TGTGCCAGCAAACGGAGCTCCTATAATTCACCCCTCCACTTT.

This clone was found a few times. The chain recombines TRBV6-5 with TRBJ2-7, with a tentative D call TRBD2 (5 bases). The CDR3 is 15 amino acids. Trimming took 0 bases from V and 0 from J, leaving 9 bases between them. Germline lookup yields CDR1 MNHEY and CDR2 SVGAGI. In DNA, the CDR3 is TGTGCCAGCAGTTACTCGCATACTAGCTCCTACGAGCAGTACTTC. Translation: CASSYSHTSSYEQYF.

This chain joins TRBV4-1 and TRBJ2-1; D is uncertain. Germline CDR1 is MGHRA and CDR2 is YSYEKL. Trimming shortened V by 3 bases and J by 4 bases, and 7 bases separated the two germline ends. The CDR3 extends over 13 amino acids. The CDR3 region is CASSHLGYNEQFF. CDR3 bases: TGCGCCAGCAGCCACCTAGGATACAATGAGCAGTTCTTC.

The chain uses TRBV14 and TRBJ1-1; D unclear. This CDR3 contains 13 residues. V was clipped by 9 bases and J by 0 bases, with 11 bases between them. Germline V gene lookup returns CDR1 SGHDN and CDR2 FVKESK. The CDR3 nucleotides read TGTGCCAGTTCAAACCTAGTGAACACTGAAGCTTTCTTT. Translated, it gives CASSNLVNTEAFF. Complete variable domain (other parts from reference TRBV14 and TRBJ1-1): EAGVTQFPSHSVIEKGQTVTLRCDPISGHDNLYWYRRVMGKEIKFLLHFVKESKQDESGMPNNRFLAERTGGTYSTLKVQPAELEDSGVYFCASSNLVNTEAFFGQGTRLTVV.

In this sample, this clone turned up once. This chain uses TRBV27 with TRBJ2-3, with 8 nucleotides matching TRBD1. V lost 2 bases and J lost 0; bases outside the gene matches: 10. Germline CDR1 is MNHEY and CDR2 is SMNVEV (reference sequence). CDR3 length: 18 residues. The CDR3 here is CASSLRDRSVVSTDTQYF. DNA of the CDR3: TGTGCCAGCAGTTTAAGGGACAGGAGTGTAGTAAGCACAGATACGCAGTATTTT.

This chain uses TRBV7-2 with TRBJ2-5, with 14 bases fitting TRBD2. The V and J ends lost 6 bases and 5 bases, in that order; junction bases with no gene match: 2. CDR1 is SGHTA, CDR2 FQGNSA, per germline. The CDR3 is 14 residues long. This CDR3 is CASRGTSGSETQYF. The CDR3 DNA reads TGTGCCAGCAGGGGGACTAGCGGGAGTGAGACCCAGTACTTC.

The gene calls are TRBV19 and TRBJ2-2, with D unclear. The germline CDR1 and CDR2 sequences are LNHDA and SQIVND (reference sequence). The CDR3 extends over 12 amino acids. The germline V and J ends were trimmed by 6 bases and 8 bases, with 10 bases remaining between them. For the CDR3, the DNA is TGTGCCAGTAGCAACAAAAATGGGGAGCTGTTTTTT. Its translation: CASSNKNGELFF.

V is TRBV2 and J is TRBJ2-7; 8 positions agree with TRBD1. The V and J ends lost 5 bases and 3 bases, in that order; junction bases with no gene match: 12. Germline-derived CDR1 and CDR2 are SNHLY and FYNNEI. The CDR3 is 16 amino acids. The CDR3 coding sequence is TGTGCCAGCAGTCAGGACCAGGGGGCGCGGATCTACGAGCAGTACTTC. It specifies CASSQDQGARIYEQYF.

The chain has TRBV7-6 and TRBJ2-1; 7 bases line up with TRBD1. This CDR3 has 13 amino acids. Germline values: CDR1 SGHVS, CDR2 FNYEAQ. J gave up 10 bases and V 5 bases, and 8 bases lay outside the gene matches. CDR3 in amino acids: CASSLVGGGEQFF. CDR3 bases: TGTGCCAGCAGCCTTGTAGGGGGCGGGGAGCAGTTCTTC. Looking up the rest from reference TRBV7-6 and TRBJ2-1 gives the full variable domain: GAGVSQSPRYKVTKRGQDVALRCDPISGHVSLYWYRQALGQGPEFLTYFNYEAQQDKSGLPNDRFSAERPEGSISTLTIQRTEQRDSAMYRCASSLVGGGEQFFGPGTRLTVL.

This rearrangement joins TRBV2 to TRBJ1-1, with 7 bases fitting TRBD1. Germline CDR1 is SNHLY and CDR2 is FYNNEI. The CDR3 contains 17 residues. The trim removed 7 bases at V and 0 bases at J, leaving 14 bases unmatched. The CDR3, as DNA: TGTGCCAGCAAAGACTTCACCGGGGACAGCGTGAACACTGAAGCTTTCTTT. It translates to CASKDFTGDSVNTEAFF.

The CDR3 region is CASSTGLAGVNEQFF. The CDR3 nucleotides read TGTGCCAGCAGTACAGGACTAGCGGGAGTTAATGAGCAGTTCTTC. The rearrangement uses TRBV7-2 and TRBJ2-1; 13 positions agree with TRBD2. Germline-derived CDR1 and CDR2 are SGHTA and FQGNSA. This CDR3 is 15 amino acids long. The V and J ends lost 6 bases and 7 bases, in that order; junction bases with no gene match: 6.

V usage is TRBV19 and J usage is TRBJ2-5; no clear D gene. CDR1 LNHDA and CDR2 SQIVND come from the germline V gene (reference sequence). The CDR3 consists of 15 residues. V gave up 8 bases and J gave up 1 base, with 17 bases separating them. CDR3 bases: TGTGCCAGTGGTCGGTCAACGGCCCTCCAAGAGACCCAGTACTTC. This gives the protein CASGRSTALQETQYF.

This sequence joins TRBV2 and TRBJ2-1; possible D gene TRBD1, 6 bases. The CDR3 covers 12 residues. Per germline, CDR1 SNHLY and CDR2 FYNNEI. V lost 7 bases to trimming and J lost 7 bases, with 11 bases between them. In nucleotides, the CDR3 is TGTGCCAGCAAAGCACAGGGAAATGAGCAGTTCTTC. Amino acid sequence: CASKAQGNEQFF.

The genes are TRBV28 and TRBJ2-1; 11 bases match TRBD2. V was clipped by 5 bases and J by 7 bases; unmatched bases: 7. The CDR3 spans 15 residues. CDR1 MDHEN and CDR2 SYDVKM come from the germline V gene. CDR3 in amino acids: CASSVAGGRGNEQFF. In DNA form, the CDR3 reads TGTGCCAGCAGTGTAGCGGGAGGGAGGGGAAATGAGCAGTTCTTC.

This clone has only one observation. This chain connects TRBV28 to TRBJ2-7; D not certain. Germline-derived CDR1 and CDR2 are MDHEN and SYDVKM. This CDR3 has 12 amino acids. V gave up 4 bases and J gave up 6 bases, with 10 bases separating them. CDR3 DNA sequence: TGTGCCAGCAGTTGGGCGCTGGGCGAGCAGTACTTC. It translates to CASSWALGEQYF.

This chain connects TRBV6-6 to TRBJ2-7, with TRBD1 matching over 8 bases. This CDR3 has 13 residues. V lost 6 bases and J lost 5; bases outside the gene matches: 6. CDR1 is MNHNY, CDR2 SVGAGI, per germline (reference sequence). The CDR3 protein is CASSRRTGHEQYF. CDR3 nucleotide sequence: TGTGCCAGCAGCCGCAGGACAGGGCACGAGCAGTACTTC.

The V and J genes are TRBV6-5 and TRBJ1-2, with D possibly TRBD1 on 6 matching bases. The CDR3 loop spans 13 amino acids. The V end lost 2 bases, the J end lost 6 bases, and 10 bases lay between the germline ends. The V gene's germline CDR1 is MNHEY and CDR2 SVGAGI. This chain's CDR3 is CASSYLQGNGYTF. The CDR3 DNA reads TGTGCCAGCAGTTACCTACAGGGTAATGGCTACACCTTC.

V is TRBV28 and J is TRBJ1-2; 7 nucleotides align to TRBD1. The V gene's germline CDR1 is MDHEN and CDR2 SYDVKM. This CDR3 region has 13 residues. Germline trimming cut 7 bases from V and 5 bases from J; bases unmatched to any gene: 7. Written as DNA, the CDR3 is TGTGCCAGCAACACCGAGGGGGCTTATGGCTACACCTTC. Its protein product is CASNTEGAYGYTF.

The rearrangement uses TRBV4-2 and TRBJ2-3, with D tentatively TRBD2 (6 bases). The germline V gene has CDR1 LGHNA and CDR2 YNFKEQ. The CDR3 extends over 17 amino acids. With 0 bases removed from V and 0 bases from J, the gap between germline ends came to 13 bases. In DNA, the CDR3 is TGTGCCAGCAGCCAAGATTATCTTGCGGGGAGCACAGATACGCAGTATTTT. Its protein is CASSQDYLAGSTDTQYF.

The V call is TRBV19, the J call TRBJ1-1, with unresolved D. Germline assignment: CDR1 LNHDA and CDR2 SQIVND (reference sequence). V lost 4 bases, J lost 4 bases, and 13 bases lay in between. This CDR3 has 14 amino acids. The CDR3 loop is CASSSAVGSTEAFF. DNA for the CDR3: TGTGCCAGTAGTAGCGCAGTAGGCTCCACTGAAGCTTTCTTT. The whole variable domain, remainder taken from reference TRBV19 and TRBJ1-1, is DGGITQSPKYLFRKEGQNVTLSCEQNLNHDAMYWYRQDPGQGLRLIYYSQIVNDFQKGDIAEGYSVSREKKESFPLTVTSAQKNPTAFYLCASSSAVGSTEAFFGQGTRLTVV.

The genes are TRBV10-3 and TRBJ1-5; D uncertain. CDR3 length: 10 amino acids. The V gene lost 5 bases and the J gene lost 9 bases, with 5 bases spanning the gap. Germline V lookup: CDR1 ENHRY, CDR2 SYGVKD. The CDR3 is CAISWRPQHF. DNA of the CDR3: TGTGCCATCAGTTGGAGGCCCCAGCATTTT.

The chain is built from TRBV7-6 and TRBJ2-7; 9 bases map to TRBD1. Trimming at V came to 4 bases and at J to 0 bases, leaving 4 bases not matched to a gene. The germline V gene encodes CDR1 SGHVS and CDR2 FNYEAQ. This CDR3 has 15 amino acids. The CDR3 sequence is CASSSGTGSSYEQYF. CDR3 nucleotide sequence: TGTGCCAGCAGCTCCGGGACAGGGAGCTCCTACGAGCAGTACTTC.

J is TRBJ1-3 and V is TRBV6-5, with TRBD1 matching over 8 bases. The CDR3 length is 14 residues. V dropped 2 bases and J dropped 8; count of bases not matched to a gene: 5. Germline CDR1 MNHEY, CDR2 SVGAGI. CDR3: CASSYQGAGDTIYF. Written as DNA, the CDR3 is TGTGCCAGCAGTTACCAGGGGGCGGGGGACACCATATATTTT.

The V call is TRBV2, the J call TRBJ2-7; 8 positions match TRBD1. Germline lookup yields CDR1 SNHLY and CDR2 FYNNEI. The CDR3 is 13 amino acids. After removal of 8 bases from V and 5 bases from J, the junction contained 8 bases not matched to a gene. CDR3 bases: TGTGCCAGCTCAGGACAGGGTCCCCACGAGCAGTACTTC. Translated: CASSGQGPHEQYF. Drawing the rest from reference TRBV2 and TRBJ2-7, the complete variable domain is EPEVTQTPSHQVTQMGQEVILRCVPISNHLYFYWYRQILGQKVEFLVSFYNNEISEKSEIFDDQFSVERPDGSNFTLKIRSTKLEDSAMYFCASSGQGPHEQYFGPGTRLTVT.

This rearrangement joins TRBV7-2 to TRBJ2-1; no firm D call. The CDR3 is made up of 11 amino acids. Trimming cost V 2 bases and J 12 bases, with 8 bases left between them. From germline, CDR1 is SGHTA and CDR2 FQGNSA. CDR3: CASSLNRVQFF. The CDR3 DNA sequence: TGTGCCAGCAGCTTAAACCGGGTGCAGTTCTTC.

Regarding this clone: In this CDR3 the conserved last residue, phenylalanine or tryptophan, is missing, so a read error is likely. Because the CDR3's place on the DNA is in doubt, the DNA is left out and the CDR3 is given as listed by TCRdb. The chain carries TRBV21-1 and TRBJ2-7. TRBV21-1 constitutes a pseudogene. Termini included, the CDR3 measures 12 amino acids. Here the CDR3 reads CASSFSDRPTGG.

The chain joins TRBV27 to TRBJ2-7; D not certain. The V gene's germline CDR1 is MNHEY and CDR2 SMNVEV (reference sequence). The V end lost 3 bases, the J end lost 7 bases, and 13 bases lay between the germline ends. The CDR3 is 13 residues long. The DNA of the CDR3 is TGTGCCAGCAGTTTGGCGGCCTGGGGAGAGCAGTACTTC. Encoded protein: CASSLAAWGEQYF.

The V call is TRBV10-2, the J call TRBJ1-1, with 8 positions matching TRBD1. The V segment lost 6 bases and the J segment 5 bases; nucleotides outside the gene matches: 2. The CDR3 totals 12 residues. CDR1 is WSHSY, CDR2 SAAADI, per germline. The CDR3: CASRTGETEAFF. CDR3 DNA sequence: TGCGCCAGCAGGACAGGGGAAACTGAAGCTTTCTTT.